This T cell receptor beta chain derives from a study of T cell repertoires in aging, cancer and after chemotherapy. Study as a whole: Repeat sampling of healthy donors over several months to years showed clear clonal overlap.

Amplification of TCR beta used genomic DNA extracted from peripheral blood. Rearranged V-D-J TRB sequences were amplified with a mixed TRB-A/B primer pool. TCRdb re-called the multiplex PCR reads through MiXCR, storing one row per CDR3 protein. The sample includes about 7,000 distinct CDR3 sequences, 40% seen only once; the top ten take about 15%. This CDR3 contains 16 residues. V was pared by 5 bases and J by 0 bases, with 15 bases between. Germline loops: CDR1 MNHEY, CDR2 SVGAGI. Regarding this clonotype: Its antigen is currently unknown.

Overall study results and limits: Age-matched healthy donors had significantly more diverse, less clonal blood TCR repertoires than untreated cancer patients. Loss of evenness, beyond lost richness, contributed to age-related TCR diversity decline in cancer patients. Immunological memory after chemotherapy cannot be judged from the repertoire data.

The chain carries TRBV6-5 and TRBJ2-3; no reliable D call. The clonotype was recovered from a human donor in good health. Sequenced material: blood. The CDR3 DNA sequence: TGTGCCAGCAGTGGTGGACGGGTTGCTAGCACAGATACGCAGTATTTT. Translation gives CASSGGRVASTDTQYF.